The entry below gives a single TCR beta chain sequence along with its context. Its cognate antigen is unknown. This specimen belongs to a study of fetal regulatory T cell absence and autoimmunity. Study findings and constraints: The oligoclonal enrichment was interpreted as supporting antigen-driven pancreatic autoimmunity before birth in IPEX syndrome.

Here immunoSEQ multiplex PCR was the method, and the copy in TCRdb shows in-frame clones only, minus some. The data show about 46,000 clones, with approximately 80% seen just once and around 0.43% held by the top ten. Looked up from germline, CDR1 is MNHEY and CDR2 is SMNVEV (reference sequence). V was trimmed by 3 bases and J by 4 bases, leaving 10 bases between them. The CDR3 length is 14 residues. This sequence was found in a newborn boy with IPEX syndrome. This chain uses TRBV27 with TRBJ1-5; D is uncertain. What was sequenced was cord blood. CDR3: CASSFQAFNQPQHF. The CDR3 DNA reads TGTGCCAGCAGTTTTCAGGCCTTTAATCAGCCCCAGCATTTT.